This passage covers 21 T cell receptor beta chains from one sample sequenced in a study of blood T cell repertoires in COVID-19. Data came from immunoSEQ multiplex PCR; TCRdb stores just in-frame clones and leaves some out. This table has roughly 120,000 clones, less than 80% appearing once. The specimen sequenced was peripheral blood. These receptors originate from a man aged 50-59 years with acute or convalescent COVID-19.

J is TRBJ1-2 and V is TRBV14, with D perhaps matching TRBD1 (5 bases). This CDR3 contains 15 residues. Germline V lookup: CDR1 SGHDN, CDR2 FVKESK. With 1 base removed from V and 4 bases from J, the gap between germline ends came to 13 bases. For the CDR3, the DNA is TGTGCCAGCAGCCAAGGGACGGAAAGGGGCTATGGCTACACCTTC. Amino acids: CASSQGTERGYGYTF.

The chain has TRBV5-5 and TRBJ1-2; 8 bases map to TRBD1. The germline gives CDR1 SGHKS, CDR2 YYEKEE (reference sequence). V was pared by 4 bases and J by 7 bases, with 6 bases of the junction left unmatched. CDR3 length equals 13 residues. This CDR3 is CASSGTGRIGYTF. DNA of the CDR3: TGTGCCAGCAGCGGGACAGGTCGGATTGGCTACACCTTC. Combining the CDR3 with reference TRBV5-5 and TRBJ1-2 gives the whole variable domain DAGVTQSPTHLIKTRGQQVTLRCSPISGHKSVSWYQQVLGQGPQFIFQYYEKEERGRGNFPDRFSARQFPNYSSELNVNALLLGDSALYLCASSGTGRIGYTFGSGTRLTVV.

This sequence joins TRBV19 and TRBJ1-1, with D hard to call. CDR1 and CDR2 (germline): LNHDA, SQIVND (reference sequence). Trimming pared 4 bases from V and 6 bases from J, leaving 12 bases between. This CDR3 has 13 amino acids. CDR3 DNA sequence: TGTGCCAGTAGTACGGGGTATGTATCTGAAGCTTTCTTT. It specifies CASSTGYVSEAFF.

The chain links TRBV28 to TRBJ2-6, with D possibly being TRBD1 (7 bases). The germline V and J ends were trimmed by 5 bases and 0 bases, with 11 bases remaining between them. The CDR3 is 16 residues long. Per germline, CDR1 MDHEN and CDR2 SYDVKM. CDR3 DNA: TGTGCCAGCAGTGGAGGGGGCAACTCTGGGGCCAACGTCCTGACTTTC. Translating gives CASSGGGNSGANVLTF. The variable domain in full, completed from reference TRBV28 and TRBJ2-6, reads DVKVTQSSRYLVKRTGEKVFLECVQDMDHENMFWYRQDPGLGLRLIYFSYDVKMKEKGDIPEGYSVSREKKERFSLILESASTNQTSMYLCASSGGGNSGANVLTFGAGSRLTVL.

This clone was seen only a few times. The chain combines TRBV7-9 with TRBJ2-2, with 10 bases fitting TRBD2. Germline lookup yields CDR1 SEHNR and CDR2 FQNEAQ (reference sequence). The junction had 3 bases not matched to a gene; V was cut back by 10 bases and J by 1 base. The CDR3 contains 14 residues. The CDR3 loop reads CATGLAVNTGELFF. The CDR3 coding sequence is TGTGCCACCGGACTAGCGGTGAACACCGGGGAGCTGTTTTTT.

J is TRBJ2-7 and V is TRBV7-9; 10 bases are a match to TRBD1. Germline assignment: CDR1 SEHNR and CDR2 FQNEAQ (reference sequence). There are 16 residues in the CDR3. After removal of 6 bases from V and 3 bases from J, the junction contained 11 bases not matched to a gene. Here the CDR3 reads CASSNPARDRGYEQYF. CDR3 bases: TGTGCCAGCAGTAACCCGGCCCGGGACAGGGGCTACGAGCAGTACTTC.

The CDR3 sequence: CASSLGTGGAYEQYF. CDR3 coding DNA: TGCGCCAGCAGCTTGGGCACAGGGGGGGCCTACGAGCAGTACTTC. The gene calls are TRBV5-1 and TRBJ2-7; D possibly corresponds to TRBD1 (8 bases). Trimming stripped 0 bases from V and 2 bases from J, with 12 bases between. The CDR3 extends over 15 amino acids. The germline V gene encodes CDR1 SGHRS and CDR2 YFSETQ.

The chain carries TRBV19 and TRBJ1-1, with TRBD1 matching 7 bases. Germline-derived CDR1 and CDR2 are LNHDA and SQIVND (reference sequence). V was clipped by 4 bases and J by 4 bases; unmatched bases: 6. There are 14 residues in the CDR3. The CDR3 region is CASSKTGLGTEAFF. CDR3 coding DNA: TGTGCCAGTAGTAAGACAGGGTTGGGCACTGAAGCTTTCTTT.

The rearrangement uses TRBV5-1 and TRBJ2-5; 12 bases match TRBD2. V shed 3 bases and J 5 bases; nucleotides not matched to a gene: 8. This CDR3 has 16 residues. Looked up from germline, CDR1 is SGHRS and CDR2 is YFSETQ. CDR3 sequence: CASSSPSGGGQETQYF. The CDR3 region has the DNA TGCGCCAGCAGCTCCCCTAGCGGGGGGGGGCAGGAGACCCAGTACTTC.

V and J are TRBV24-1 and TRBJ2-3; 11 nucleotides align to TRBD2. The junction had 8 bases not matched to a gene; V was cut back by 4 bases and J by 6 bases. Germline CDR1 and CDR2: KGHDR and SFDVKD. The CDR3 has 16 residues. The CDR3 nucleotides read TGTGCCACCAGTGAGGGACAGCTAGCGGGAGGTGATACGCAGTATTTT. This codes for CATSEGQLAGGDTQYF.

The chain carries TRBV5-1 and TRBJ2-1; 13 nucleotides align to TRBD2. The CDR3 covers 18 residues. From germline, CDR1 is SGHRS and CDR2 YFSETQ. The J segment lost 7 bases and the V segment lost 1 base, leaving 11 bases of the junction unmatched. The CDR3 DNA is TGCGCCAGCAGCTTGCGGACTAGCGGGAGCCACGGGTATAATGAGCAGTTCTTC. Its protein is CASSLRTSGSHGYNEQFF. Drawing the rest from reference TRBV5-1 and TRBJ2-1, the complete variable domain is KAGVTQTPRYLIKTRGQQVTLSCSPISGHRSVSWYQQTPGQGLQFLFEYFSETQRNKGNFPGRFSGRQFSNSRSEMNVSTLELGDSALYLCASSLRTSGSHGYNEQFFGPGTRLTVL.

The DNA of the CDR3 is TGTGCCAGTTGGACAGGGATGAACACTGAAGCTTTCTTT. Protein sequence: CASWTGMNTEAFF. This chain joins TRBV27 and TRBJ1-1, with 8 nucleotides matching TRBD1. This CDR3 contains 13 residues. With V trimmed by 9 bases and J by 0 bases, 3 bases remained unmatched. Germline V gene lookup returns CDR1 MNHEY and CDR2 SMNVEV (reference sequence).

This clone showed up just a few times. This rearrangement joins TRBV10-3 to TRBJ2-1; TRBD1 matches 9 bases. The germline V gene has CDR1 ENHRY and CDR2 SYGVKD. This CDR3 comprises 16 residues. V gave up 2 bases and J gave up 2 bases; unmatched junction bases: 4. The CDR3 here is CAISETGQGAYNEQFF. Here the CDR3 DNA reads TGTGCCATCAGTGAGACGGGACAGGGAGCCTACAATGAGCAGTTCTTC.

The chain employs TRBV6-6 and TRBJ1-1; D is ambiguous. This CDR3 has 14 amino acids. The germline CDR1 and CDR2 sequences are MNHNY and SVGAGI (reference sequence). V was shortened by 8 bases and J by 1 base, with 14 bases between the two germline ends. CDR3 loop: CASARLNQNTEAFF. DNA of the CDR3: TGTGCCAGCGCCAGGCTGAATCAGAACACTGAAGCTTTCTTT.

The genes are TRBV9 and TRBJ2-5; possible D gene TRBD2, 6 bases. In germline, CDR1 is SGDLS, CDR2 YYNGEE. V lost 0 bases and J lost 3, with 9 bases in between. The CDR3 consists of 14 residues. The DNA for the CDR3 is TGTGCCAGCAGCGTAGGGGTAGCGGAAGAGACCCAGTACTTC. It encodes CASSVGVAEETQYF.

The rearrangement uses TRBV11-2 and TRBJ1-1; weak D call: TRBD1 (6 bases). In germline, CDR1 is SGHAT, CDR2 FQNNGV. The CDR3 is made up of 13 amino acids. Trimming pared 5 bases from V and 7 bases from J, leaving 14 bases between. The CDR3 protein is CASSRERGGEAFF. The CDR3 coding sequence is TGTGCCAGCAGCAGAGAAAGAGGGGGTGAAGCTTTCTTT.

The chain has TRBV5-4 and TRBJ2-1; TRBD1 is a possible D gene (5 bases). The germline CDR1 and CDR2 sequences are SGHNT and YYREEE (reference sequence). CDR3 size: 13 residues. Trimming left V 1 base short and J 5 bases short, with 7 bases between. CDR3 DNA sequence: TGTGCCAGCAGCTTGAGGGGCAACAATGAGCAGTTCTTC. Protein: CASSLRGNNEQFF.

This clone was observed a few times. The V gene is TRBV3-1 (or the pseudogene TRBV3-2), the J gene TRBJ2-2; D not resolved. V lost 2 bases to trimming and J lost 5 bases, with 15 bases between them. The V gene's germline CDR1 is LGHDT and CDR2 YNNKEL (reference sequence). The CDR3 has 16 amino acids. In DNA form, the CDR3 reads TGTGCCAGCAGCCAAAATAATGTGGGCGCGACCGGGGAGCTGTTTTTT. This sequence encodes CASSQNNVGATGELFF.

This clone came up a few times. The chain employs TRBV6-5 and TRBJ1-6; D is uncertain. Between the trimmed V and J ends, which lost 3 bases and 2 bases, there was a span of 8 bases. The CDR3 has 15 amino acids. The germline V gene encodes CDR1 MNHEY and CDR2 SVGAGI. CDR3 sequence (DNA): TGTGCCAGCAGTTATTCAGACACCTATAATTCACCCCTCCACTTT. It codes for CASSYSDTYNSPLHF.

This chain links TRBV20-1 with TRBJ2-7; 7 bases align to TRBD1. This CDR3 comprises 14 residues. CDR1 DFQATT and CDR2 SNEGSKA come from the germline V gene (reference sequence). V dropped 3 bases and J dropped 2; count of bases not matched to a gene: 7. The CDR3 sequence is CSASNRGFTYEQYF. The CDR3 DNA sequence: TGCAGTGCTAGTAACAGGGGATTTACCTACGAGCAGTACTTC.

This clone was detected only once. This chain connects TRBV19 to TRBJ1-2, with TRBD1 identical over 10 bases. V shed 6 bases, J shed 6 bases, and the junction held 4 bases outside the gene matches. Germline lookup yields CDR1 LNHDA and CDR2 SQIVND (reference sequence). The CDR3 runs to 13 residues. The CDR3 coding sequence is TGTGCCAGTAGCCCAGGGACAGGGGATGGCTACACCTTC. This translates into CASSPGTGDGYTF.